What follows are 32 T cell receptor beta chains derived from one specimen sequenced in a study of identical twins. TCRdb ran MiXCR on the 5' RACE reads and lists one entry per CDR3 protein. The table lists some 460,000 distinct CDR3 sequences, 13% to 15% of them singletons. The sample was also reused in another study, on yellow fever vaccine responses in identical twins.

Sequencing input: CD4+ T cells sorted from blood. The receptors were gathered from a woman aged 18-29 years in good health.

The chain's CDR3 is CASRRTSGKDEQYF. The CDR3 DNA sequence: TGTGCCAGCAGACGGACTAGCGGGAAGGACGAGCAGTACTTC. The genes are TRBV12-3 or TRBV12-4 and TRBJ2-7, with 12 bases matching TRBD2. J lost 5 bases, V lost 6 bases, and 5 bases had no gene match. The CDR3 is 14 residues long.

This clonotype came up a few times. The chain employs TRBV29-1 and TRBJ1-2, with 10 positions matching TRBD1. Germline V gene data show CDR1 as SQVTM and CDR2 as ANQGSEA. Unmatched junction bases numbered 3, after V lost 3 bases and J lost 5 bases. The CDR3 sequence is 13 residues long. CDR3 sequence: CSVDDRGHYGYTF. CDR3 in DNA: TGCAGCGTTGACGACAGGGGGCATTATGGCTACACCTTC.

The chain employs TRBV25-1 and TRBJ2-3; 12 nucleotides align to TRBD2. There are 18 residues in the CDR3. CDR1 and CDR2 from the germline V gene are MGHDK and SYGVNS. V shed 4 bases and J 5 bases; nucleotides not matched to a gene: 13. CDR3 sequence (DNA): TGTGCCAGCAGTGGCCTAAGGACTAGCGGGGTAGGGTTAGATACGCAGTATTTT. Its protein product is CASSGLRTSGVGLDTQYF. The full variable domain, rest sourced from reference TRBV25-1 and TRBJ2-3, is EADIYQTPRYLVIGTGKKITLECSQTMGHDKMYWYQQDPGMELHLIHYSYGVNSTEKGDLSSESTVSRIRTEHFPLTLESARPSHTSQYLCASSGLRTSGVGLDTQYFGPGTRLTVL.

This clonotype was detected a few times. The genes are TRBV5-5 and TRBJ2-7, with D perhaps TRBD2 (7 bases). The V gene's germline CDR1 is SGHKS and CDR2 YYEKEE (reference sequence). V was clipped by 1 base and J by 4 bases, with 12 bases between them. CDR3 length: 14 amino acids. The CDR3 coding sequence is TGTGCCAGCAGCTTGAGAGGGGGGGAATACGAGCAGTACTTC. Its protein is CASSLRGGEYEQYF.

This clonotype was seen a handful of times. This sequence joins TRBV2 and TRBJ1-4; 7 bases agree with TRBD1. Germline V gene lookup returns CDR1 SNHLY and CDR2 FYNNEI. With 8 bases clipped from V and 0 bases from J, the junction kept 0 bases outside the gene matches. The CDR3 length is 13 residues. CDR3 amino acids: CASQGATNEKLFF. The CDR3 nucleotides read TGTGCCAGCCAGGGGGCAACTAATGAAAAACTGTTTTTT.

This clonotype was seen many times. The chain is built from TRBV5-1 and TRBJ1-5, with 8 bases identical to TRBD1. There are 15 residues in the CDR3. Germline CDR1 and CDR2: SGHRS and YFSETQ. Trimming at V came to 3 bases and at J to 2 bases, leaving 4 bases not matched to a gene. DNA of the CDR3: TGCGCCAGCAGCTCAGGACAGGGCGGCAATCAGCCCCAGCATTTT. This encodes CASSSGQGGNQPQHF.

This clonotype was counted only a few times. The CDR3 DNA reads as TGCGCCAGCGCCGGGGAGACAGATACGCAGTATTTT. It encodes CASAGETDTQYF. This chain joins TRBV5-1 and TRBJ2-3, with D possibly matching TRBD2 (5 bases). The CDR3 loop spans 12 amino acids. The V and J ends lost 7 bases and 3 bases respectively, with 9 bases between them. CDR1 SGHRS and CDR2 YFSETQ come from the germline V gene.

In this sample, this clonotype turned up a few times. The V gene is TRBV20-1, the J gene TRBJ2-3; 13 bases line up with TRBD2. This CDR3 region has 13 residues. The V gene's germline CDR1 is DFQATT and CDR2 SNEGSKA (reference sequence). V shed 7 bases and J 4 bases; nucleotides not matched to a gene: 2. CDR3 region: CSDTSGRADTQYF. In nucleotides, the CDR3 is TGCAGTGACACTAGCGGGAGGGCAGATACGCAGTATTTT.

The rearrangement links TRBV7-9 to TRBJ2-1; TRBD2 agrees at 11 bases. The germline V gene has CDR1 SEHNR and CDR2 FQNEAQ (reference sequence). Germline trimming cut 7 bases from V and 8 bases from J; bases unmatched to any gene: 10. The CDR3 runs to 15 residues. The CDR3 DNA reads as TGTGCCAGCAAACTAGCGGGAGCCTCCCCCCATGAGCAGTTCTTC. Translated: CASKLAGASPHEQFF.

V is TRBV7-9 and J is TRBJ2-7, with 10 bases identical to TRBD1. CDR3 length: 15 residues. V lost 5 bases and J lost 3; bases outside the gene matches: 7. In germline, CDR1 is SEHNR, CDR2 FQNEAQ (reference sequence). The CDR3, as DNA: TGTGCCAGCAGCCGCGCCGGGACAGGGGTCTACGAGCAGTACTTC. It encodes CASSRAGTGVYEQYF. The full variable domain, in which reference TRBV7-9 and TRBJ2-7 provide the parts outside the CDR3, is DTGVSQNPRHKITKRGQNVTFRCDPISEHNRLYWYRQTLGQGPEFLTYFQNEAQLEKSRLLSDRFSAERPKGSFSTLEIQRTEQGDSAMYLCASSRAGTGVYEQYFGPGTRLTVT.

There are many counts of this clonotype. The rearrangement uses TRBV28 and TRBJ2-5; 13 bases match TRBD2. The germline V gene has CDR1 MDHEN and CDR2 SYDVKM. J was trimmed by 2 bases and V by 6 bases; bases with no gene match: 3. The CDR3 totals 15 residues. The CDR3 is CASSLLAGGQETQYF. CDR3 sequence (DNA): TGTGCCAGCAGCTTACTAGCGGGAGGGCAAGAGACCCAGTACTTC.

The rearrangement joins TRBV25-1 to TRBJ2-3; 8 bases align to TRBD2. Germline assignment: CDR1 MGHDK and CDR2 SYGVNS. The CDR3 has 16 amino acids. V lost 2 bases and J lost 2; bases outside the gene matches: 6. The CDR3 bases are TGTGCCAGCAGTGAAGTTTCGGGGGGGCCCACAGATACGCAGTATTTT. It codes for CASSEVSGGPTDTQYF.

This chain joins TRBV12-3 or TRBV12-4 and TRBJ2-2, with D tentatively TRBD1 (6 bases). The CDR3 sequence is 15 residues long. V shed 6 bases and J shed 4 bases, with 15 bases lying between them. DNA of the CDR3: TGTGCCAGCAGGAGAGGACAGTCACCCACCGGGGAGCTGTTTTTT. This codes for CASRRGQSPTGELFF.

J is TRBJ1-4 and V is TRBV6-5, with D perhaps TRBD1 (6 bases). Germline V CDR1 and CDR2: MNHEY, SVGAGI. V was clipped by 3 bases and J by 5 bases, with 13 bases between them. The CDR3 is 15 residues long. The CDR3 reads CASSYGGQRNEKLFF. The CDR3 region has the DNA TGTGCCAGCAGTTATGGGGGGCAAAGGAATGAAAAACTGTTTTTT.

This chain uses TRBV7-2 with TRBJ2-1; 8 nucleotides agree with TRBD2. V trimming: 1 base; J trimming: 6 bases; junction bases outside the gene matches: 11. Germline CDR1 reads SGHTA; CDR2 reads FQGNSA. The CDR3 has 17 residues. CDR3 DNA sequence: TGTGCCAGCAGCTTAGTGACGACTAGCGCCTCTCTCAATGAGCAGTTCTTC. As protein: CASSLVTTSASLNEQFF.

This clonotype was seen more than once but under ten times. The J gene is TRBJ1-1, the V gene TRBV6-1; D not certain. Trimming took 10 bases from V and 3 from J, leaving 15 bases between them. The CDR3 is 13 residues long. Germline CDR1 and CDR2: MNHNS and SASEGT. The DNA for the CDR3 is TGTGCCACCACTCGGACGGCAGACACTGAAGCTTTCTTT. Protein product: CATTRTADTEAFF.

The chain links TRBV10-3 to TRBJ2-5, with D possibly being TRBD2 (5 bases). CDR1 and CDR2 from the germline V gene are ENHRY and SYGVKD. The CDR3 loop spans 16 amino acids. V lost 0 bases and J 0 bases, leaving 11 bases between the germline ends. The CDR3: CAISESGLRYQETQYF. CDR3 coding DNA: TGTGCCATCAGTGAGTCAGGACTCCGGTACCAAGAGACCCAGTACTTC.

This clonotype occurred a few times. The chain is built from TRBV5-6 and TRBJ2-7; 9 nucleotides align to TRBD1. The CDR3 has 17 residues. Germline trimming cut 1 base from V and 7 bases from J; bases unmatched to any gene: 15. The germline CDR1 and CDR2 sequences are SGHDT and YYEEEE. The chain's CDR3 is CASSLRSTGGEKSEQYF. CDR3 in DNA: TGTGCCAGCAGCTTGCGGTCGACAGGGGGAGAGAAGTCGGAGCAGTACTTC.

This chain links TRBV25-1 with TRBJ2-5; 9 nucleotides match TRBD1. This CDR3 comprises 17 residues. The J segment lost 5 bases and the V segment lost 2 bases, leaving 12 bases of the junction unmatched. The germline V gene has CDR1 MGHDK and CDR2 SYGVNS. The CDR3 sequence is CASSEEPGTGFRETQYF. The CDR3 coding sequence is TGTGCCAGCAGTGAAGAGCCCGGGACAGGGTTTCGTGAGACCCAGTACTTC.

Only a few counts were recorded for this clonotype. In DNA, the CDR3 is TGTGCCAGCAGTTTTGGTCGGGGGGCCAATGAGCAGTTCTTC. This codes for CASSFGRGANEQFF. The V call is TRBV12-3 or TRBV12-4, the J call TRBJ2-1; the D gene is possibly TRBD2 (7 bases). V dropped 3 bases and J dropped 6 bases, with 12 bases sitting between them. The CDR3 totals 14 residues.

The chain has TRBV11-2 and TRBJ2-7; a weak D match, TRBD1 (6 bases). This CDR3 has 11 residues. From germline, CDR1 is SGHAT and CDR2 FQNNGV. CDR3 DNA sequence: TGTGGGACGGTGGGGGCATACGAGCAGTACTTC. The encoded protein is CGTVGAYEQYF.

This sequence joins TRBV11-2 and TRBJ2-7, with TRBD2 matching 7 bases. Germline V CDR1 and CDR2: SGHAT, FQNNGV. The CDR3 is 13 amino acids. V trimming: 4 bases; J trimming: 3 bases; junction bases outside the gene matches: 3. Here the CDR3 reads CASSSSGYYEQYF. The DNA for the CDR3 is TGTGCCAGCAGCTCTAGCGGTTACTACGAGCAGTACTTC.

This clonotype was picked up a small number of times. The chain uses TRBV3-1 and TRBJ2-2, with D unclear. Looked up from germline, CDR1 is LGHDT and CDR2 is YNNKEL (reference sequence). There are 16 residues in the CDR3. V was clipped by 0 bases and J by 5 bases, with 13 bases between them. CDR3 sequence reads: CASSQDPGTKTGELFF. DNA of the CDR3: TGTGCCAGCAGCCAAGATCCAGGTACCAAGACCGGGGAGCTGTTTTTT.

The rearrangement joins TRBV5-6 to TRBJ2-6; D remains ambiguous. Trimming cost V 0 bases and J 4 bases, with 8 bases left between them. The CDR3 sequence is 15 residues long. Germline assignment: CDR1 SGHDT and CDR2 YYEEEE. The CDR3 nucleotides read TGTGCCAGCAGCTTGGGACTCGAAGGGGCCAACGTCCTGACTTTC. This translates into CASSLGLEGANVLTF.

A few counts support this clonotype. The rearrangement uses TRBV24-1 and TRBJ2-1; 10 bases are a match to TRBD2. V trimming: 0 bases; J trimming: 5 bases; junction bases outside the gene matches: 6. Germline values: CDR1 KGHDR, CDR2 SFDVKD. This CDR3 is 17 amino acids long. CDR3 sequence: CATSDLSGRAGNNEQFF. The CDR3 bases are TGTGCCACCAGTGATTTGAGCGGGAGGGCCGGGAACAATGAGCAGTTCTTC.

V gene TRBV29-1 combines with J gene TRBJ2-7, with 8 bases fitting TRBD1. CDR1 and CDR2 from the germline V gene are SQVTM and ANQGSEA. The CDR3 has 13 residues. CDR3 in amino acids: CSYLGQGPYEQYF. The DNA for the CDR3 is TGCAGTTATCTCGGACAGGGACCCTACGAGCAGTACTTC.

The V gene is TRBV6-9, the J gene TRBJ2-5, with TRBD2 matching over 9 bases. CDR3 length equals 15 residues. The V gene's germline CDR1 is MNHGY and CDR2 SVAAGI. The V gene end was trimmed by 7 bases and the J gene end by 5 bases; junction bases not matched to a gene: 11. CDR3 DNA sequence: TGTGCCAGCACCACGGGGCTAGCGGGACGGGAGACCCAGTACTTC. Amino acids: CASTTGLAGRETQYF.

CDR3 sequence reads: CASRLGIRVGQETQYF. CDR3 coding DNA: TGTGCCAGCCGGCTGGGGATCAGGGTTGGCCAAGAGACCCAGTACTTC. This chain joins TRBV12-3 or TRBV12-4 and TRBJ2-5; tentative D call: TRBD1 (5 bases). V lost 8 bases and J 1 base, leaving 20 bases between the germline ends. The CDR3 has 16 residues.

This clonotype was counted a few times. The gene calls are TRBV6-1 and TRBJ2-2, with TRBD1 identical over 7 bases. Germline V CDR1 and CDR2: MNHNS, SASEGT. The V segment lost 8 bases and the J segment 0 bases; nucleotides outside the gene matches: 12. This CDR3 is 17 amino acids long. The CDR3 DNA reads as TGTGCCAGCTATAGAGTACAGGGGACCGCGAACACCGGGGAGCTGTTTTTT. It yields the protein CASYRVQGTANTGELFF.

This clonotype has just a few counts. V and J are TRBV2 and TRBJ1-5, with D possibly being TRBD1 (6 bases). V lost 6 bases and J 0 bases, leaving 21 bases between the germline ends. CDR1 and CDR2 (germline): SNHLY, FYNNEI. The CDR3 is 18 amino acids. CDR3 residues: CASSAGARRVYSNQPQHF. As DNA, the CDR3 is TGTGCCAGCAGCGCAGGGGCCAGAAGAGTATATAGCAATCAGCCCCAGCATTTT.

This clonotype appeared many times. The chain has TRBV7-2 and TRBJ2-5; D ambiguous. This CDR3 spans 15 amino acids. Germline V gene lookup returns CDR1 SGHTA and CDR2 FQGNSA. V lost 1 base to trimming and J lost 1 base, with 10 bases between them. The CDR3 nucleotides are TGTGCCAGCAGCTTAGAGATCTGGGCCCAAGAGACCCAGTACTTC. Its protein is CASSLEIWAQETQYF.

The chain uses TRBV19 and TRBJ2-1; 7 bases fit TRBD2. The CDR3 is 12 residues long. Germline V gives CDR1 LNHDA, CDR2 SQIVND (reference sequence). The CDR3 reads CGPSGPYNEQFF. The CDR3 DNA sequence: TGTGGGCCTAGCGGACCCTACAATGAGCAGTTCTTC. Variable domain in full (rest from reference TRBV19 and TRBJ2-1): DGGITQSPKYLFRKEGQNVTLSCEQNLNHDAMYWYRQDPGQGLRLIYYSQIVNDFQKGDIAEGYSVSREKKESFPLTVTSAQKNPTAFYLCGPSGPYNEQFFGPGTRLTVL.